Each of the 25 T cell receptor beta chains below was sequenced from the same sample in a study of beta chain features in type 1 diabetes. TCRB transcripts that were expressed got sequenced, as all of the isolated RNA had been reverse transcribed. Produced via immunoSEQ multiplex PCR; TCRdb's table is partial and in-frame only. The table shows fewer than 150,000 clones, with 6.9% occurring only once. The sequencing input was central memory CD4+ T cells from blood. All receptors come from a woman aged 25 to 39 in good health.

This clone has more than one count but fewer than ten. The V gene is TRBV7-2, the J gene TRBJ1-4; 7 nucleotides match TRBD1. Germline trimming cut 4 bases from V and 3 bases from J; bases unmatched to any gene: 5. This CDR3 is 15 amino acids long. CDR1 and CDR2 from the germline V gene are SGHTA and FQGNSA. The CDR3 is CASSSNRGANEKLFF. For the CDR3, the DNA is TGTGCCAGCAGCTCCAACAGGGGTGCTAATGAAAAACTGTTTTTT.

Many counts were recorded for this clone. The chain joins TRBV5-1 to TRBJ2-6, with a tentative D call TRBD1 (6 bases). This CDR3 spans 15 amino acids. The germline V gene encodes CDR1 SGHRS and CDR2 YFSETQ. Trimming shortened V by 3 bases and J by 0 bases, and 7 bases separated the two germline ends. The CDR3 is CASSSDSSGANVLTF. As DNA, the CDR3 is TGCGCCAGCAGCTCGGACAGCTCTGGGGCCAACGTCCTGACTTTC.

This clone was observed many times. The chain employs TRBV18 and TRBJ2-1, with 11 bases aligning to TRBD2. CDR3 length equals 15 residues. Germline loops: CDR1 KGHSH, CDR2 LQKENI. V lost 4 bases to trimming and J lost 4 bases; unmatched junction nucleotides: 3. As DNA, the CDR3 is TGTGCCAGCTCACTAGGGACTAGCGGATACAATGAGCAGTTCTTC. Protein: CASSLGTSGYNEQFF.

This clone was detected only a few times. V and J are TRBV27 and TRBJ2-5, with D possibly matching TRBD2 (5 bases). The J call may be incorrect, as the DNA end agrees better with TRBJ2-7. Germline-derived CDR1 and CDR2 are MNHEY and SMNVEV (reference sequence). The CDR3 consists of 14 residues. CDR3 protein: CASSFAGNGYEQYF. The CDR3, as DNA: TGTGCCAGCAGTTTTGCGGGTAACGGCTACGAGCAGTACTTC.

CDR3 amino acids: CASRPDRGGRSTDTQYF. The CDR3 nucleotides read TGTGCCAGCAGGCCAGACAGGGGTGGACGAAGCACAGATACGCAGTATTTT. The chain couples TRBV27 to TRBJ2-3, with 8 bases fitting TRBD1. The CDR3 has 17 amino acids. Germline V gene lookup returns CDR1 MNHEY and CDR2 SMNVEV (reference sequence). The V and J ends lost 6 bases and 0 bases, in that order; junction bases with no gene match: 11.

The chain has TRBV6-5 and TRBJ1-2; TRBD1 matches at 7 bases. The CDR3 runs to 14 residues. The V segment lost 6 bases and the J segment 3 bases; nucleotides outside the gene matches: 7. In germline, CDR1 is MNHEY, CDR2 SVGAGI. The CDR3, as DNA: TGTGCCAGCAGGAAGGGACAGAACCACTATGGCTACACCTTC. It encodes CASRKGQNHYGYTF.

This clone came up many times. The chain combines TRBV18 with TRBJ2-7; 7 nucleotides agree with TRBD1. CDR1 is KGHSH, CDR2 LQKENI, per germline. Trimming cost V 0 bases and J 3 bases; bases outside gene matches: 2. This CDR3 contains 14 residues. The CDR3: CASSPPGQLYEQYF. The CDR3 region has the DNA TGTGCCAGCTCACCACCGGGACAGCTCTACGAGCAGTACTTC.

This rearrangement joins TRBV20-1 to TRBJ2-1; D unresolved. V gave up 2 bases and J gave up 8 bases, with 7 bases separating them. This CDR3 spans 11 amino acids. CDR1 and CDR2 (germline): DFQATT, SNEGSKA (reference sequence). DNA for the CDR3: TGCAGTGCTAGATTTCTGTATGAGCAGTTCTTC. Protein: CSARFLYEQFF.

J is TRBJ2-5 and V is TRBV11-2, with D possibly matching TRBD2 (5 bases). The ends were cut back, 5 bases at V and 7 bases at J, with 14 bases in the middle. The CDR3 has 13 amino acids. Per the germline V gene, CDR1 is SGHAT and CDR2 is FQNNGV. CDR3 region: CASSPGVYGTQYF. Written as DNA, the CDR3 is TGTGCCAGCAGCCCCGGGGTTTATGGGACCCAGTACTTC.

The genes are TRBV4-1 and TRBJ2-5, with a tentative D call TRBD2 (5 bases). Trimming removed 0 bases at V and 2 bases at J, with 10 bases between. Germline CDR1 and CDR2: MGHRA and YSYEKL. This CDR3 contains 15 residues. The CDR3 protein is CASSQDGSGQETQYF. CDR3 nucleotide sequence: TGCGCCAGCAGCCAAGATGGCAGCGGACAAGAGACCCAGTACTTC.

This clone occurred many times. The same CDR3 can be traced to other DNA sequences in this sample. The chain couples TRBV7-9 to TRBJ2-2; D possibly corresponds to TRBD1 (6 bases). The germline gives CDR1 SEHNR, CDR2 FQNEAQ (reference sequence). This CDR3 has 14 amino acids. With 5 bases removed from V and 7 bases from J, the gap between germline ends came to 14 bases. The CDR3 reads CASSPRTGIGELFF. The CDR3 nucleotides read TGTGCCAGCAGCCCTCGAACAGGGATCGGGGAGCTGTTTTTT.

Only a few counts were recorded for this clone. This chain connects TRBV7-9 to TRBJ1-5; 8 bases fit TRBD1. The CDR3 sequence is 15 residues long. In germline, CDR1 is SEHNR, CDR2 FQNEAQ (reference sequence). V gave up 1 base and J gave up 2 bases; unmatched junction bases: 1. This CDR3 reads CASSLETGGNQPQHF. CDR3 DNA: TGTGCCAGCAGCTTAGAGACAGGGGGCAATCAGCCCCAGCATTTT.

This clone was detected only a few times. V usage is TRBV30 and J usage is TRBJ1-2; 7 nucleotides agree with TRBD1. The CDR3 has 15 residues. V gave up 7 bases and J gave up 0 bases; unmatched junction bases: 11. Germline loops: CDR1 GTSNPN, CDR2 SVGIG (reference sequence). The CDR3 nucleotides are TGTGCCTCAAACAACAGGGGCGCAGCTAACTATGGCTACACCTTC. It yields the protein CASNNRGAANYGYTF.

This clone has a handful of counts. This sequence joins TRBV4-2 and TRBJ2-1; perhaps TRBD2 as D (5 bases). Germline V gene data show CDR1 as LGHNA and CDR2 as YNFKEQ. CDR3 length: 15 residues. Trimming removed 3 bases at V and 9 bases at J, with 18 bases between. CDR3 region: CASSQSQASWGEQFF. CDR3 DNA sequence: TGTGCCAGCAGCCAGAGTCAGGCTAGCTGGGGTGAGCAGTTCTTC.

This clone was observed a handful of times. The genes are TRBV7-2 and TRBJ1-1; the D gene is possibly TRBD1 (6 bases). The V end was cut by 4 bases, the J end by 3 bases, with 9 bases between. The CDR3 runs to 13 residues. Germline CDR1 reads SGHTA; CDR2 reads FQGNSA. In DNA form, the CDR3 reads TGTGCCAGCAGCTGGACAGTGGACACTGAAGCTTTCTTT. Translated, it gives CASSWTVDTEAFF.

The chain has TRBV7-2 and TRBJ1-5; no reliable D call. With 5 bases removed from V and 2 bases from J, the gap between germline ends came to 10 bases. This CDR3 has 14 amino acids. Germline V lookup: CDR1 SGHTA, CDR2 FQGNSA. In DNA, the CDR3 is TGTGCCAGCAGCCCGGATCTAGGCAATCAGCCCCAGCATTTT. As protein: CASSPDLGNQPQHF. Supplemented by reference TRBV7-2 and TRBJ1-5, the full variable domain reads GAGVSQSPSNKVTEKGKDVELRCDPISGHTALYWYRQSLGQGLEFLIYFQGNSAPDKSGLPSDRFSAERTGGSVSTLTIQRTQQEDSAVYLCASSPDLGNQPQHFGDGTRLSIL.

This clone was observed a few times. The J gene is TRBJ2-7, the V gene TRBV5-4, with TRBD1 matching 7 bases. The CDR3 is made up of 14 amino acids. CDR1 is SGHNT and CDR2 is YYREEE in the germline V gene (reference sequence). Unmatched junction bases numbered 10, after V lost 4 bases and J lost 6 bases. This CDR3 is CASSQPGQAPEQYF. The CDR3 DNA is TGTGCCAGCAGCCAACCCGGACAGGCCCCCGAGCAGTACTTC.

This clone was counted a few times. This chain uses TRBV7-3 with TRBJ2-5; possible D gene TRBD1, 6 bases. CDR1 and CDR2 (germline): SGHTA, FQGTGA. V lost 2 bases to trimming and J lost 2 bases, with 9 bases between them. This CDR3 is 14 amino acids long. CDR3 in DNA: TGTGCCAGCAGCTTAGTCAGGGGTCAAGAGACCCAGTACTTC. Its translation is CASSLVRGQETQYF.

This clone came up many times. The identical CDR3 is also encoded by other nucleotide sequences in the sample. The chain is built from TRBV28 and TRBJ2-1; D is perhaps TRBD1 (5 bases). This CDR3 is built from 11 residues. The V and J ends lost 6 bases and 7 bases respectively, with 7 bases between them. Germline CDR1 reads MDHEN; CDR2 reads SYDVKM. CDR3 DNA: TGTGCCAGCAGGACAGTTAATGAGCAGTTCTTC. It codes for CASRTVNEQFF.

The chain combines TRBV7-8 with TRBJ2-1, with TRBD2 identical over 9 bases. The germline CDR1 and CDR2 sequences are SGHVS and FQNEAQ. This CDR3 is built from 12 residues. Trimming removed 0 bases from V and 13 bases from J; junction bases left unmatched: 1. The CDR3 nucleotides read TGTGCCAGCAGCTTAGCTAGCGGGGGCCAGTTCTTC. This sequence encodes CASSLASGGQFF.

The table lists this clone with many counts. The rearrangement joins TRBV4-3 to TRBJ2-7, with 11 bases lining up with TRBD1. CDR1 is LGHNA and CDR2 is YSLEER in the germline V gene. This CDR3 comprises 13 residues. Losses at the gene ends were 3 bases for V and 6 bases for J; bases not matched to a gene: 1. CDR3 region: CASSQDRGLEQYF. CDR3 sequence (DNA): TGCGCCAGCAGCCAGGACAGGGGGCTCGAGCAGTACTTC.

This clone occurred a few times. The V and J genes are TRBV30 and TRBJ2-4; 10 positions agree with TRBD1. CDR3 size: 17 residues. V gave up 3 bases and J gave up 6 bases; unmatched junction bases: 14. Germline CDR1 GTSNPN, CDR2 SVGIG (reference sequence). In DNA form, the CDR3 reads TGTGCCTGGAGCGAAACCCTACCGACAGGGGGCCCAAACATTCAGTACTTC. Translation gives CAWSETLPTGGPNIQYF.

This sequence joins TRBV19 and TRBJ2-1; D ambiguous. The CDR3 loop spans 13 amino acids. From germline, CDR1 is LNHDA and CDR2 SQIVND (reference sequence). The V gene lost 6 bases and the J gene lost 7 bases, with 13 bases spanning the gap. CDR3 loop: CASSLSSGNEQFF. In nucleotides, the CDR3 is TGTGCCAGTAGCCTCTCGTCCGGGAATGAGCAGTTCTTC. The whole variable domain, filled in from reference TRBV19 and TRBJ2-1, reads DGGITQSPKYLFRKEGQNVTLSCEQNLNHDAMYWYRQDPGQGLRLIYYSQIVNDFQKGDIAEGYSVSREKKESFPLTVTSAQKNPTAFYLCASSLSSGNEQFFGPGTRLTVL.

The chain couples TRBV28 to TRBJ1-2; perhaps TRBD1 as D (6 bases). Trimming shortened V by 1 base and J by 7 bases, and 10 bases separated the two germline ends. Per germline, CDR1 MDHEN and CDR2 SYDVKM. There are 13 residues in the CDR3. This CDR3 reads CASSLLGASGYTF. The DNA for the CDR3 is TGTGCCAGCAGTTTATTGGGGGCCTCTGGCTACACCTTC.

The gene calls are TRBV28 and TRBJ2-2, with TRBD2 matching 7 bases. CDR1 is MDHEN, CDR2 SYDVKM, per germline. Unmatched junction bases numbered 12, after V lost 8 bases and J lost 3 bases. CDR3 length: 16 residues. CDR3: CASPCGKLADTGELFF. CDR3 DNA sequence: TGTGCCAGCCCCTGCGGGAAGCTAGCGGACACCGGGGAGCTGTTTTTT.